Below, 24 T cell receptor beta chains from the same sample are listed, as sequenced in a study of cytomegalovirus exposure and HLA in healthy donors. This PCR relied on a set of 60 Vbeta primers and 13 Jbeta primers. TCRdb keeps only in-frame clones here, not all; method: immunoSEQ multiplex PCR. The sample carries approximately 150,000 clones, over 75% recorded once. The sequenced sample was PBMCs. These receptors were obtained from a young man in good health and CMV-seropositive.

This clone has a handful of counts. A read error may produce the germline difference seen at one junction end. This chain joins TRBV7-9 and TRBJ2-1, with TRBD2 matching over 11 bases. This CDR3 has 16 amino acids. Germline assignment: CDR1 SEHNR and CDR2 FQNEAQ (reference sequence). The CDR3 loop is CSSSPRTSGLLTEQFF. The CDR3 coding sequence is TGTTCCAGCAGCCCCCGGACTAGCGGGCTCTTAACTGAGCAGTTCTTC.

This clone was counted once. The chain couples TRBV4-1 to TRBJ2-3; 8 bases agree with TRBD2. Per the germline V gene, CDR1 is MGHRA and CDR2 is YSYEKL. Trimming cost V 1 base and J 6 bases; bases outside gene matches: 9. This CDR3 region has 16 residues. The CDR3 nucleotides read TGCGCCAGCAGCCAAGTAACGGGAGGGCCATATGATACGCAGTATTTT. Translation: CASSQVTGGPYDTQYF.

As for this clone: At one end the junction does not follow the germline gene, possibly because of a read error. This chain connects TRBV29-1 to TRBJ1-1, with D unclear. The CDR3 has 14 residues. CDR1 is SQVTM and CDR2 is ANQGSEA in the germline V gene. The CDR3, as DNA: TGCAGCGTCGAAGACCCTTTAGTGAACACTGAAGCTTTCTTT. Protein sequence: CSVEDPLVNTEAFF.

The CDR3 DNA follows: TGCGCCAGCAGCCTTACAGGTGACTCTAATGAAAAACTGTTTTTT. Translated, it gives CASSLTGDSNEKLFF. The gene calls are TRBV4-3 and TRBJ1-4; a weak D match, TRBD1 (5 bases). The CDR3 is 15 amino acids. Germline V gene data show CDR1 as LGHNA and CDR2 as YSLEER. Trimming stripped 4 bases from V and 3 bases from J, with 12 bases between.

This chain joins TRBV7-8 and TRBJ2-3; 7 positions match TRBD1. V dropped 7 bases and J dropped 10; count of bases not matched to a gene: 8. The CDR3 spans 12 residues. In germline, CDR1 is SGHVS, CDR2 FQNEAQ. CDR3 loop: CASMGQPLAQYF. The CDR3 region has the DNA TGTGCCAGCATGGGACAGCCTTTAGCGCAGTATTTT.

This clone appeared a few times. The chain combines TRBV7-2 with TRBJ2-1, with a weak D call TRBD1 (6 bases). This CDR3 comprises 14 residues. Germline CDR1 reads SGHTA; CDR2 reads FQGNSA. Trimming shortened V by 3 bases and J by 5 bases, and 11 bases separated the two germline ends. The DNA for the CDR3 is TGTGCCAGCAGCTTTCCGGGACACCACAATGAGCAGTTCTTC. This gives the protein CASSFPGHHNEQFF.

The chain has TRBV18 and TRBJ1-2; D is undetermined. The germline CDR1 and CDR2 sequences are KGHSH and LQKENI. The ends were cut back, 2 bases at V and 4 bases at J, with 11 bases in the middle. This CDR3 spans 14 amino acids. This chain's CDR3 is CASSPAGRIYGYTF. CDR3 bases: TGTGCCAGCTCACCAGCGGGCAGAATCTATGGCTACACCTTC. Combining the CDR3 with reference TRBV18 and TRBJ1-2 gives the whole variable domain NAGVMQNPRHLVRRRGQEARLRCSPMKGHSHVYWYRQLPEEGLKFMVYLQKENIIDESGMPKERFSAEFPKEGPSILRIQQVVRGDSAAYFCASSPAGRIYGYTFGSGTRLTVV.

Only a few counts were recorded for this clone. CDR3 in amino acids: CSTTGGESYNEQFF. CDR3 nucleotides: TGCAGCACCACGGGAGGTGAGTCCTACAATGAGCAGTTCTTC. V usage is TRBV29-1 and J usage is TRBJ2-1, with 7 positions matching TRBD2. The CDR3 consists of 14 residues. Per germline, CDR1 SQVTM and CDR2 ANQGSEA. Germline trimming cut 8 bases from V and 1 base from J; bases unmatched to any gene: 8.

This sequence joins TRBV28 and TRBJ1-5; 7 nucleotides agree with TRBD1. The junction had 6 bases not matched to a gene; V was cut back by 7 bases and J by 6 bases. Germline V gene lookup returns CDR1 MDHEN and CDR2 SYDVKM. This CDR3 has 13 amino acids. In DNA, the CDR3 is TGTGCCAGCACCCAGGGGGAGTTTCAGCCCCAGCATTTT. The encoded protein is CASTQGEFQPQHF.

This clone was counted a few times. The V call is TRBV6-5, the J call TRBJ2-7; 8 positions match TRBD1. J gave up 0 bases and V 5 bases, and 3 bases lay outside the gene matches. Germline CDR1 reads MNHEY; CDR2 reads SVGAGI. The CDR3 extends over 14 amino acids. This CDR3 is CASSRTGSSYEQYF. DNA of the CDR3: TGTGCCAGCAGTCGGACAGGGAGCTCCTACGAGCAGTACTTC.

The CDR3 protein is CASSAVWGGTGANVLTF. The DNA of the CDR3 is TGTGCCAGCAGCGCAGTTTGGGGGGGTACTGGGGCCAACGTCCTGACTTTC. The genes are TRBV7-2 and TRBJ2-6, with TRBD2 matching over 7 bases. Trimming at V came to 5 bases and at J to 2 bases, leaving 9 bases not matched to a gene. The CDR3 is made up of 17 amino acids. The germline V gene has CDR1 SGHTA and CDR2 FQGNSA.

V gene TRBV5-1 combines with J gene TRBJ2-2; 11 positions match TRBD1. The CDR3 has 15 amino acids. After removal of 4 bases from V and 5 bases from J, the junction contained 4 bases not matched to a gene. Germline V gene lookup returns CDR1 SGHRS and CDR2 YFSETQ. Written as DNA, the CDR3 is TGCGCCAGCAGCCCGGGACAGGGGGGGACCGGGGAGCTGTTTTTT. Its translation is CASSPGQGGTGELFF.

The CDR3 DNA sequence: TGTGCCAGCAGCGTTAGACTAGCGGGAGCCCCCGGGGAGCTGTTTTTT. It yields the protein CASSVRLAGAPGELFF. The chain combines TRBV9 with TRBJ2-2, with TRBD2 matching over 12 bases. V shed 2 bases, J shed 6 bases, and the junction held 5 bases outside the gene matches. CDR1 and CDR2 from the germline V gene are SGDLS and YYNGEE. The CDR3 covers 16 residues. Using reference TRBV9 and TRBJ2-2 for the parts outside the CDR3, the full variable domain is DSGVTQTPKHLITATGQRVTLRCSPRSGDLSVYWYQQSLDQGLQFLIQYYNGEERAKGNILERFSAQQFPDLHSELNLSSLELGDSALYFCASSVRLAGAPGELFFGEGSRLTVL.

This clone was recorded only once. The chain uses TRBV15 and TRBJ1-6; no clear D gene. V was trimmed by 8 bases and J by 9 bases, leaving 14 bases between them. Germline V gene lookup returns CDR1 LNHNV and CDR2 YYDKDF (reference sequence). The CDR3 is 13 amino acids. CDR3 loop: CATLTRFGSPLHF. CDR3 nucleotides: TGTGCCACCTTGACCAGGTTCGGTTCACCCCTCCACTTT.

In nucleotides, the CDR3 is TGTGCCAGCAGTTCGACAGGGGCCACCGGGGAGCTGTTTTTT. Its translation: CASSSTGATGELFF. The chain joins TRBV28 to TRBJ2-2; 8 bases are shared with TRBD1. CDR1 is MDHEN and CDR2 is SYDVKM in the germline V gene. The CDR3 totals 14 residues. Trimming took 4 bases from V and 4 from J; bases not matched to a gene: 2.

The chain has TRBV11-2 and TRBJ2-5; D is perhaps TRBD1 (6 bases). The V end lost 4 bases, the J end lost 1 base, and 13 bases lay between the germline ends. From germline, CDR1 is SGHAT and CDR2 FQNNGV. The length of the CDR3 is 15 residues. CDR3 sequence: CASSWGRGAQETQYF. CDR3 DNA sequence: TGTGCCAGCAGCTGGGGGCGAGGGGCCCAAGAGACCCAGTACTTC.

CDR3 protein: CASSLVAQGVFGNTIYF. CDR3 DNA: TGTGCCAGCAGCTTAGTGGCCCAGGGGGTTTTCGGAAACACCATATATTTT. The genes are TRBV7-9 and TRBJ1-3; 7 bases are shared with TRBD1. Germline-derived CDR1 and CDR2 are SEHNR and FQNEAQ (reference sequence). The CDR3 length is 17 residues. Trimming removed 1 base from V and 4 bases from J; junction bases left unmatched: 10.

The chain links TRBV9 to TRBJ2-1, with D perhaps matching TRBD1 (5 bases). V was clipped by 4 bases and J by 5 bases, with 13 bases between them. Germline CDR1 SGDLS, CDR2 YYNGEE. The CDR3 sequence is 14 residues long. Here the CDR3 reads CASSPIPGNNEQFF. The DNA of the CDR3 is TGTGCCAGCAGCCCCATCCCAGGGAACAATGAGCAGTTCTTC.

The chain employs TRBV19 and TRBJ2-1, with a possible D match to TRBD2 (6 bases). The ends were cut back, 8 bases at V and 5 bases at J, with 10 bases in the middle. The V gene's germline CDR1 is LNHDA and CDR2 SQIVND (reference sequence). This CDR3 has 12 amino acids. The CDR3 nucleotides read TGTGCCAGTGGCGGGGCTGACAATGAGCAGTTCTTC. It specifies CASGGADNEQFF.

This clone was seen only once. The same CDR3 also results from other DNA sequences found in this sample. This rearrangement joins TRBV7-9 to TRBJ2-5; possibly TRBD2 for D (5 bases). Deletions cut 5 bases from V and 2 bases from J, with 9 bases between. Germline lookup yields CDR1 SEHNR and CDR2 FQNEAQ (reference sequence). The CDR3 sequence is 13 residues long. This chain's CDR3 is CASSLGLQETQYF. CDR3 nucleotides: TGTGCCAGCAGCCTAGGACTGCAAGAGACCCAGTACTTC.

This sequence joins TRBV29-1 and TRBJ2-2, with TRBD1 identical over 12 bases. CDR1 SQVTM and CDR2 ANQGSEA come from the germline V gene. This CDR3 is built from 16 residues. V lost 2 bases to trimming and J lost 5 bases; unmatched junction nucleotides: 6. The DNA of the CDR3 is TGCAGCGTTGAACTTCGGGACAGGGGGCTAACCGGGGAGCTGTTTTTT. The encoded protein is CSVELRDRGLTGELFF.

This clone was observed a few times. The rearrangement links TRBV7-7 to TRBJ2-5; TRBD2 matches 8 bases. CDR3 length: 15 residues. J gave up 3 bases and V 5 bases, and 8 bases lay outside the gene matches. Germline lookup yields CDR1 SSHAT and CDR2 FNYEAQ (reference sequence). The CDR3 protein is CASSVSGTLKETQYF. CDR3 DNA: TGTGCCAGCAGCGTTAGCGGGACGTTAAAAGAGACCCAGTACTTC.

Remarks on this clone: The identical CDR3 is also encoded by other nucleotide sequences in the sample. The V and J genes are TRBV19 and TRBJ1-1; no clear D gene. CDR1 and CDR2 from the germline V gene are LNHDA and SQIVND (reference sequence). The CDR3 is made up of 13 amino acids. The V and J ends lost 2 bases and 2 bases respectively, with 6 bases between them. The CDR3 reads CASSIRVNTEAFF. The CDR3 DNA is TGTGCCAGTAGTATACGTGTAAACACTGAAGCTTTCTTT.

V is TRBV9 and J is TRBJ1-6; 7 bases agree with TRBD1. In germline, CDR1 is SGDLS, CDR2 YYNGEE. The CDR3 runs 15 residues. Germline trimming cut 0 bases from V and 3 bases from J; bases unmatched to any gene: 0. The CDR3 DNA reads TGTGCCAGCAGCGTAGGGGACAGCTATAATTCACCCCTCCACTTT. It codes for CASSVGDSYNSPLHF.